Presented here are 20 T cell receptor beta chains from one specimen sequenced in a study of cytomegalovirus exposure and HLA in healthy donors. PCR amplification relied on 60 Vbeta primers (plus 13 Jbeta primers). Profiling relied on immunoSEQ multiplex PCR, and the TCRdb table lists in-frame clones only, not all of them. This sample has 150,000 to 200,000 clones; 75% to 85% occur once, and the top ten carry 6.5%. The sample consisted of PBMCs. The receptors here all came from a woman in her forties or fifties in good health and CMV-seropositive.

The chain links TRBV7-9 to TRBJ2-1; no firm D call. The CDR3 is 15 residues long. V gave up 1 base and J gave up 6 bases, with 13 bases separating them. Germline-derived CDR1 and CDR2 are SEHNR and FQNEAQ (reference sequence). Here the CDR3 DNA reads TGTGCCAGCAGCTTAGGGGCGATGACCCTCAATGAGCAGTTCTTC. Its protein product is CASSLGAMTLNEQFF.

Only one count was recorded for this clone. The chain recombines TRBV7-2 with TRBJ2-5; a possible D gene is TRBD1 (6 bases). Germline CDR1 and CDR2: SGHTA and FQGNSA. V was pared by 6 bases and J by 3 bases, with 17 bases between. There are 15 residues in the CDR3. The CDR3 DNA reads TGTGCCAGCAGATATACAGGGAAGGGGAAAGAGACCCAGTACTTC. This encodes CASRYTGKGKETQYF.

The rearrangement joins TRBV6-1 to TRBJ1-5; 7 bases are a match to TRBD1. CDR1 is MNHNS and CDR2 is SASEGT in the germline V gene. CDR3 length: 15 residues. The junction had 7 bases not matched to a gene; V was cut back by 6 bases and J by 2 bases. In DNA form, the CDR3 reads TGTGCCAGCAGGGCTACAGGGGTACGCAATCAGCCCCAGCATTTT. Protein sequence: CASRATGVRNQPQHF.

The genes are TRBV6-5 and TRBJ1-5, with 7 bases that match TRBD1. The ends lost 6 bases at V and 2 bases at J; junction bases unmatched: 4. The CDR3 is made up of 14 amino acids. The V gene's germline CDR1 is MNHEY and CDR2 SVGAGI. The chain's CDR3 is CASRPTGGNQPQHF. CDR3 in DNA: TGTGCCAGCAGACCCACAGGGGGCAATCAGCCCCAGCATTTT.

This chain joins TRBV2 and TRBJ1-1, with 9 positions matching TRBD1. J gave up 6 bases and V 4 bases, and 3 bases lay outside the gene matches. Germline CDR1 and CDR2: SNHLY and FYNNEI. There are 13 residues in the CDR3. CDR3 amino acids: CASSGQGGAEAFF. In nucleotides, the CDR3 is TGTGCCAGCAGTGGACAGGGGGGGGCTGAAGCTTTCTTT.

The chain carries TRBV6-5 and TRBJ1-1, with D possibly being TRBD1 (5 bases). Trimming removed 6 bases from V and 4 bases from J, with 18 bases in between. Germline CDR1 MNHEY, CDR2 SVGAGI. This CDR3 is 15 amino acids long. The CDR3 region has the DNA TGTGCCAGCAGCCCAGGACACTCAGCTGGCACTGAAGCTTTCTTT. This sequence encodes CASSPGHSAGTEAFF.

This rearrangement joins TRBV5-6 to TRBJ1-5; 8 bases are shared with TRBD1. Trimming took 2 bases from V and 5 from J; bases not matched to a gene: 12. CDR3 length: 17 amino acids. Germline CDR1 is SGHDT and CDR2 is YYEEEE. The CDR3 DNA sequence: TGTGCCAGCAGCTTCTTCTCCGGACAGGGTAGGGATCAGCCCCAGCATTTT. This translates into CASSFFSGQGRDQPQHF.

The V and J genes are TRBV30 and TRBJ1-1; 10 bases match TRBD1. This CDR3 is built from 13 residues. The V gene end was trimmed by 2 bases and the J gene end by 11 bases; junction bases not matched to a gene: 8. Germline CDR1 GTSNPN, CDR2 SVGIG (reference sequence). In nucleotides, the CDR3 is TGTGCCTGGAGTCTTCGACAGGGGGCCTCGGCTTTCTTT. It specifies CAWSLRQGASAFF.

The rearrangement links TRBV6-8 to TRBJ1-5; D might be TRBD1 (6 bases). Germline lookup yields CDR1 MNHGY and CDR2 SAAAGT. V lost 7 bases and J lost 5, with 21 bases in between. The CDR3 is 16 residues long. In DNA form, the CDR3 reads TGTGCCAGCATCCCACGGGGGGGGCGCATCTATCAGCCCCAGCATTTT. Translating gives CASIPRGGRIYQPQHF.

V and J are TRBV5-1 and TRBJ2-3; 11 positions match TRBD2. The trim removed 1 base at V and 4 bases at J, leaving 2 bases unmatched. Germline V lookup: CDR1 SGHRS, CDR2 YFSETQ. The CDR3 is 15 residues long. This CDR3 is CASSLTSGSADTQYF. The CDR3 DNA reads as TGCGCCAGCAGCTTGACTAGCGGGAGCGCAGATACGCAGTATTTT.

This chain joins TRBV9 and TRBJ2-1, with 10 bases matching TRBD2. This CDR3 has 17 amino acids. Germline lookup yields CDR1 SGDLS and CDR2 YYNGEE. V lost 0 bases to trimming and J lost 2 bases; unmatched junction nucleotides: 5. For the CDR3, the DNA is TGTGCCAGCAGCGTAGGACTAGCGGGCCCCCCCTACAATGAGCAGTTCTTC. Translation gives CASSVGLAGPPYNEQFF.

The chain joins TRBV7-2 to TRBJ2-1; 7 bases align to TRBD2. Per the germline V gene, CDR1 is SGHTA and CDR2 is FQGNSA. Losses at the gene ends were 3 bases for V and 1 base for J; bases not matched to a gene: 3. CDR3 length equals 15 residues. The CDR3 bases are TGTGCCAGCAGCTTTTGGGGGGGTTCCTACAATGAGCAGTTCTTC. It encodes CASSFWGGSYNEQFF.

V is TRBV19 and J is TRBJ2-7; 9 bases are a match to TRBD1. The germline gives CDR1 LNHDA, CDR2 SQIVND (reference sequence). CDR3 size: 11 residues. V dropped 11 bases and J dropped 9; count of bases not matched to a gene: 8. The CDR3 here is CAVGTGLWQYF. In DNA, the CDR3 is TGTGCCGTCGGGACAGGGCTATGGCAGTACTTC.

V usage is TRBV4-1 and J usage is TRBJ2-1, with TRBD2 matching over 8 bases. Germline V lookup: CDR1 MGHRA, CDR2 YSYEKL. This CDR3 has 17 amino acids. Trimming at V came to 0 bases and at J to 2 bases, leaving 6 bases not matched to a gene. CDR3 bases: TGCGCCAGCAGCCAAGATCGGGGCGGGAGGACCTACAATGAGCAGTTCTTC. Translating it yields CASSQDRGGRTYNEQFF.

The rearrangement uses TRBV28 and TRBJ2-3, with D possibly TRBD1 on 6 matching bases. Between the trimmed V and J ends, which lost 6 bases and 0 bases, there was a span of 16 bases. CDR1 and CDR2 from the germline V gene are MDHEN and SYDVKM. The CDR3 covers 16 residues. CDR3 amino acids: CASSPASGQSTDTQYF. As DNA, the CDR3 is TGTGCCAGCAGCCCTGCCTCGGGACAAAGCACAGATACGCAGTATTTT.

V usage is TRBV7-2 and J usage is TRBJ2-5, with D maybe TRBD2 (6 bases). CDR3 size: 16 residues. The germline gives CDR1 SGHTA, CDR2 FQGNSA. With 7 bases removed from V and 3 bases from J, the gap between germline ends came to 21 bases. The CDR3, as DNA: TGTGCCAGCAACTATACAAGAGCGGGCATTAAAGAGACCCAGTACTTC. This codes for CASNYTRAGIKETQYF.

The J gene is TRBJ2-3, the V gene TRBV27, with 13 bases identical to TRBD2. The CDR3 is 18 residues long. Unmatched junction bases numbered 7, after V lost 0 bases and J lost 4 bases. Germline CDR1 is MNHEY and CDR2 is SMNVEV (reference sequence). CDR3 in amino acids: CASSLSGTSGRAADTQYF. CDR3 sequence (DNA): TGTGCCAGCAGTTTATCGGGCACTAGCGGGAGGGCCGCAGATACGCAGTATTTT.

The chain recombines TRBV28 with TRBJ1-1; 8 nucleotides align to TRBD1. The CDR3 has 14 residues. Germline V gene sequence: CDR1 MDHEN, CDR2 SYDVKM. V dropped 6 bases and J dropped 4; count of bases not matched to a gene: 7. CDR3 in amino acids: CASRAGQGGTEAFF. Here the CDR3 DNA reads TGTGCCAGCAGGGCAGGACAGGGCGGCACTGAAGCTTTCTTT.

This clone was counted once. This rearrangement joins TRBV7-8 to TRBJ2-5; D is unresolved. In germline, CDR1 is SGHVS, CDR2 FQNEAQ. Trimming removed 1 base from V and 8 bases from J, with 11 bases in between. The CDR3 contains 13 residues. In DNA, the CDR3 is TGTGCCAGCAGCTTAGGCGCCCTCGGTACCCAGTACTTC. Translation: CASSLGALGTQYF.

CDR3 coding DNA: TGTGCCACCCGAAAGGGGGAGAATCAGCCCCAGCATTTT. Its translation is CATRKGENQPQHF. This sequence joins TRBV6-6 and TRBJ1-5; D possibly corresponds to TRBD1 (6 bases). Between the trimmed V and J ends, which lost 10 bases and 4 bases, there was a span of 14 bases. Germline V CDR1 and CDR2: MNHNY, SVGAGI (reference sequence). The CDR3 totals 13 residues.